Sequencing of this T cell receptor beta chain was carried out in a study of T cell responses to AZD1222 COVID-19 vaccine. This CDR3 spans 14 amino acids. The V gene's germline CDR1 is LNHDA and CDR2 SQIVND (reference sequence). With 5 bases clipped from V and 5 bases from J, the junction kept 3 bases outside the gene matches. The assay was immunoSEQ multiplex PCR, and TCRdb's table has in-frame clones only and misses some. The sample carries around 190,000 clones, approximately 92% recorded once. The chain links TRBV19 to TRBJ2-2; 9 nucleotides match TRBD2. This material consisted of peripheral blood, taken on day 0 of AZD1222 vaccination. The receptor's source is an adult in good health. The CDR3 loop is CASSLTSGTGELFF. CDR3 DNA: TGTGCCAGTAGTCTTACTAGCGGGACCGGGGAGCTGTTTTTT. Supplemented by reference TRBV19 and TRBJ2-2, the full variable domain reads DGGITQSPKYLFRKEGQNVTLSCEQNLNHDAMYWYRQDPGQGLRLIYYSQIVNDFQKGDIAEGYSVSREKKESFPLTVTSAQKNPTAFYLCASSLTSGTGELFFGEGSRLTVL.